This TCR beta chain was captured in a study of early T cells in non-severe SARS-CoV-2 infection. General study points: Comparison of clonotypes with VDJdb favored anti-spike CD8 responses while missing private and CD4 specificities.

As part of library construction, unique molecular identifiers were attached to individual cDNA molecules. TCRdb used MiXCR to reprocess the 5' RACE reads, holding one entry per CDR3 protein. The sample records approximately 47,000 distinct CDR3 sequences, 6% to 8% being singletons. This clonotype has ten or more counts. Its antigen is unidentified. CDR1 and CDR2 from the germline V gene are LNHDA and SQIVND (reference sequence). The length of the CDR3 is 13 residues. V was pared by 4 bases and J by 6 bases, with 13 bases between. The rearrangement joins TRBV19 to TRBJ2-7; D could derive from TRBD1 or TRBD2 (5 bases each). The source is an adult who was a healthcare worker with PCR-confirmed SARS-CoV-2 infection or an uninfected control (not recorded which). The sample consisted of whole blood, taken at baseline. The CDR3 sequence is CASSTGPSSEQYF. The CDR3 DNA reads TGTGCCAGTAGTACGGGGCCTAGCTCCGAGCAGTACTTC.